The present TCR beta chain was sequenced within a study of T cell clonality in common variable immunodeficiency. This clone was detected many times. The CDR3 end lies 3 residues beyond the end of the read and is filled in from the germline J gene. With 1 base clipped from V and 2 bases from J, the junction kept 7 bases outside the gene matches. CDR3 length: 17 residues. Germline V gives CDR1 SGHRS, CDR2 YFSETQ. Measured with immunoSEQ multiplex PCR; TCRdb has only the in-frame clones, and not every one. This sample carries about 37,000 clones and no singletons, and about 0.86% goes to the top ten. The receptor comes from a person aged 18 to 70 in good health. Sequencing used peripheral blood mononuclear cells. The chain employs TRBV5-1 and TRBJ2-2; 8 bases fit TRBD2. The CDR3 protein is CASSLTSGGKNTGELFF. Partial CDR3 DNA: TGCGCCAGCAGCTTGACCAGCGGGGGAAAAAACACCGGGGAG.